The entry below describes one TCR beta chain. This clonotype was observed a few times. The target of this receptor is not known. No base quality values were provided; no much bigger clone lies one nucleotide off. The sample's treatment or condition, from its label and the paper: roughly 11-day PBMC culture with coronavirus spike peptide pools or control peptides (ViraFEST assay). The study used the ViraFEST assay, which expanded antigen-specific T cells with peptide pools and then identified expanded clonotypes by TCR sequencing. The convalescent patients' positive SARS-CoV-2 PCR tests were from March to December 2020, which was before the Alpha, Beta and Delta variants emerged in the United States. PBMCs were cultured at roughly 1.8 million per well in IMDM supplemented with approximately 5% human AB serum and around 10 IU/ml IL-2, with roughly 10 ug/ml peptide pools added. On days 3 and 7, half of the culture medium was replaced with fresh IL-2-containing medium. After 9 to 10 days of culture, CD4+ T cells were isolated by negative selection using the EasySep CD4+ T cell isolation kit. Ficoll-Paque Plus gradient centrifugation was used to isolate PBMCs from whole blood, and the isolated PBMCs were then either used fresh or cryopreserved at -140C. In general, triplicate wells were set up for every culture condition.

This sample was taken from a study of vaccination and CD4 T cells after COVID-19 (dated by TCRdb to between 2021 and 2024). With regard to the full study: Every convalescent patient had a positive nasal swab PCR test for SARS-CoV-2, with mild disease in 9 or 10 patients and severe disease in one. Six males and four females were included in the convalescent cohort, with two Hispanic individuals, seven Caucasians, two Asians and one multiracial person represented. Control cultures received a CEFX viral epitope pool as the positive control, an HIV-1 Nef peptide pool as the negative control, or no peptide. For stimulating the cultures, overlapping spike peptide pools were used, derived from SARS-CoV-2 as well as from the common cold coronaviruses HCoV-NL63, HCoV-OC43 and HCoV-229E. In more than eight COVID-19 convalescent patients and several infection-naive healthy vaccine recipients, researchers compared the spike-specific CD4+ TCR repertoire from before mRNA vaccination with the repertoire from after. Post-COVID blood samples were collected from convalescent patients a median of around 100 days after diagnosis, with a range of about 30 to 161 days. Two doses of either the Pfizer-BioNTech BNT162b2 vaccine (n=8) or the Moderna mRNA-1273 vaccine (n=2) were administered to participants. Post-vaccine blood samples were collected a median of approximately 72 days after the second vaccine dose, ranging from roughly 12 to 250 days.

Overall study results and their limits: Nearly all vaccine-specific clones in convalescent patients (304 of 307) were mono-reactive for SARS-CoV-2 spike rather than cross-reactive with common cold coronaviruses. Although the median number of SARS-CoV-2-reactive clonotypes went up from fewer than 25 after infection to approximately 40 after vaccination, the increase was not significant. The study included relatively few convalescent patients and did not analyze early timepoints after natural infection. In convalescent patients, a median roughly 85% of post-vaccine SARS-CoV-2-reactive clones were detected only after vaccination, and vaccine-specific priming was suggested by this finding.

The germline ends are 13 bases apart after V is trimmed by 7 bases and J by 0 bases. The CDR3 covers 16 residues, taking in both the cysteine and the phenylalanine. Left in the record is the CDR3 DNA by itself, 48 bases read in frame from the first base. CDR1 and CDR2 are read off the germline V gene as MDHEN and SYDVKM. Library method: PCR. DNA from cultured CD4+ T cells was subjected to TCR sequencing with the Oncomine TCR Beta short-read assay at the Johns Hopkins FTIC core. Genomic DNA was extracted from the cultured CD4+ T cells with the QIAamp micro DNA kit. Oncomine TCR Beta libraries from cultured CD4+ T cells were pooled using unique dual indexes and sequenced on an Illumina iSeq 100. As for how the authors treated the data: Non-productive sequences were removed, and CDR3s not starting with C, not ending with F or W, or shorter than 7 amino acids were discarded. Antigen-specific clonotypes were identified with the MANAFEST web application by comparing peptide-stimulated wells with reference and other culture wells. An FDR below 0.05, an odds ratio above 5, and a productive frequency above 0.1% in at least two of three replicate wells were required for clones to be considered positive. A clonotype counted as cross-reactive if it showed significant expansion both in the SARS-CoV-2 spike wells and in at least one common cold coronavirus spike condition. Using R version 3.6.1, CDR3 homology was evaluated through Levenshtein distances (stringdist) along with unrooted phylogenetic trees (ape). The public sequencing data were trimmed at Q25 with fastp and processed into clonotypes with MiXCR by TCRdb, which kept only in-frame beta chains. For every CDR3 protein sequence, its rows merge into one entry that carries the most common genes and DNA. The V and J calls were determined by TCRdb, not by the authors. This sample gives fewer than 6,500 distinct CDR3 sequences in total; less than 20% of them show up just once. The ten largest clones take up about 20% of the sample.

The sequencing input was CD4+ T cells from blood, cultured in vitro. The receptor chain draws on TRBV28 and TRBJ1-6; D gene: possibly TRBD1, on 6 matching bases. The clonotype was recovered from a human donor who had recovered from COVID-19. The CDR3 region: CASTSQGSSYNSPLHF. The base sequence is TGTGCCAGCACCTCCCAGGGGAGCTCCTATAATTCACCCCTCCACTTT.